Detailed here is one T cell receptor (beta chain). Antigen: not known. The data were obtained in a study of blood T cells in healthy people across ages. Study-level results: Naive T cell percentage by flow cytometry tracked strongly with beta diversity.

A J-beta primer mix and a sample-barcoded 5' primer were used in a second PCR of roughly 6 to 11 cycles. Every single cDNA molecule received a tag from a template-switch adaptor with 12 random nucleotides. Researchers report that each sample yielded at least 3 million CDR3-containing paired-end reads. TCRdb redid the calling of the 5' RACE reads with MiXCR, one entry per CDR3 protein. The data contain fewer than 2,000,000 distinct CDR3 sequences, roughly two fifths of them singletons. The TCR comes from a human donor in good health. Sequencing was done on a sample of blood.

Here the CDR3 DNA reads TGCAGTGCTCGAGGGGGGGGGTCAGATACGCAGTATTTT. Protein product: CSARGGGSDTQYF. This rearrangement joins TRBV20-1 to TRBJ2-3; possible D gene TRBD2, 7 bases. V was trimmed by 5 bases and J by 4 bases, leaving 13 bases between them. The CDR3 length is 13 residues. The germline gives CDR1 DFQATT, CDR2 SNEGSKA (reference sequence).